This is a list of T cell receptor beta chains from one sample in a study of cytomegalovirus exposure and HLA in healthy donors. TCRdb's copy holds only in-frame clones and misses some; the assay was immunoSEQ multiplex PCR. The repertoire has 95,000 to 150,000 clones, approximately 80% of them found once; the top ten carry 0.2% to 0.25%. What was sequenced was PBMCs. The receptors derive from a man aged 50 to 59 in good health and CMV-seronegative. The conserved cysteine and the conserved F or W are not part of the CDR3 here. The D gene is left open where the match is weak.

length,V,J,D,CDR3
13,TRBV14,TRBJ2-7,.,ASSPQTGFDYEQY
14,TRBV5-1,TRBJ2-7,.,ASSSGPPGWGYEQY
12,TRBV6-1,TRBJ2-7,TRBD1,ASSAKTGAGEQY
12,TRBV6-5,TRBJ2-7,TRBD1,ASSYTGTGYEQY
14,TRBV11-2,TRBJ2-1,.,ASSFGWTASGNEQF
12,TRBV27,TRBJ2-1,TRBD2,ASSLVRGANEQF
12,TRBV19,TRBJ1-1,TRBD1,ASSGRQGFTEAF
15,TRBV6-1,TRBJ2-1,TRBD2,ASSAQGGLAPYNEQF
15,TRBV4-2,TRBJ2-6,TRBD1,ASSQQTGASGANVLT
15,TRBV4-3,TRBJ2-7,.,ASSRGVGQQGSYEQY
20,TRBV10-3,TRBJ2-7,TRBD2,AISESTGGGSGRAQVSYEQY
11,TRBV6-6,TRBJ2-7,.,ASSSGISWEQY
11,TRBV30,TRBJ1-5,.,AWSVQGGQPQH
10,TRBV28,TRBJ1-2,.,ASSFGGEGYT
12,TRBV7-9,TRBJ2-7,.,ASSLGVGTVEQY
14,TRBV7-2,TRBJ1-1,.,ASSLAPGTANTEAF
12,TRBV5-6,TRBJ1-2,.,ASIVGHTLYGYT
12,TRBV7-9,TRBJ2-1,TRBD1,ASSHPGQGNEQF
12,TRBV11-2,TRBJ2-7,TRBD1,ASRDRRGPYEQY
15,TRBV27,TRBJ1-2,TRBD1,ASSSPALVRGTYGYT
11,TRBV10-2,TRBJ1-1,.,ASRIGENTEAF
12,TRBV5-1,TRBJ1-2,TRBD1,ASSQGAGASGYT
14,TRBV7-3,TRBJ2-1,TRBD1,ASSLYRPGTGVEQF
14,TRBV27,TRBJ2-1,TRBD1,ASSFRPRGLSNEQF
10,TRBV18,TRBJ1-5,.,ASSPTGGAQH
12,TRBV29-1,TRBJ1-5,TRBD1,QLLGGTGLKPQH
12,TRBV27,TRBJ2-7,.,ASSFKGGPYEQY
11,TRBV27,TRBJ1-1,.,ASTSGGQTEAF
19,TRBV28,TRBJ1-5,TRBD1,ASSLLIGRGPGGFSNQPQH
11,TRBV29-1,TRBJ1-2,TRBD1,SVGQFSNYGYT
11,TRBV7-2,TRBJ1-1,.,ASSLWANTEAF
16,TRBV21-1,TRBJ2-2,.,ASSKVIIEPLLGGELF
12,TRBV10-3,TRBJ2-7,TRBD1,AISEKGAGYEQY
9,TRBV29-1,TRBJ1-2,.,SVEGGLGYT
15,TRBV28,TRBJ2-7,TRBD2,ASSSWTSGALTYEQY
14,TRBV6-6,TRBJ2-1,TRBD2,ASSYSIAGGGGEQF
12,TRBV9,TRBJ1-4,.,ASSLTGPNEKLF
14,TRBV27,TRBJ2-3,TRBD2,ASRKARAGNTDTQY
12,TRBV30,TRBJ2-5,.,AWSTGLGVETQY
13,TRBV19,TRBJ2-1,.,ASSGRGLSYNEQF
14,TRBV27,TRBJ2-2,.,ASSPSRWELIGELF
16,TRBV4-1,TRBJ2-3,TRBD1,ASSQEAGTAISTDTQY
12,TRBV29-1,TRBJ2-3,TRBD1,SVEGTGRPDTQY
13,TRBV30,TRBJ1-4,.,AWSVNGGDLVKLF
12,TRBV27,TRBJ1-2,TRBD1,ASSLISTGVGYT
11,TRBV2,TRBJ2-7,.,ASRRDSTGEQY
14,TRBV29-1,TRBJ2-2,.,SVEGREQANTGELF
12,TRBV18,TRBJ1-1,.,ASSLAGMNTEAF
14,TRBV28,TRBJ2-7,TRBD2,ASSVEGLADPGEQY
16,TRBV4-2,TRBJ1-4,.,ATRLEEGARGFGEKLF
14,TRBV15,TRBJ2-7,.,ATSRDIPGSSYEQY
14,TRBV7-3,TRBJ2-7,.,ASSLNAGTVAYEQY
12,TRBV5-1,TRBJ2-7,.,ASSPSGSSYEQY
13,TRBV7-2,TRBJ2-7,.,ASRQPAVSSYEQY
15,TRBV7-8,TRBJ2-7,TRBD2,ASSRTSGRPTTYEQY
12,TRBV29-1,TRBJ2-3,TRBD2,SVLTSGSTDTQY
14,TRBV5-6,TRBJ2-2,TRBD2,ASSPSGGPNTGELF